One sample yielded the 31 T cell receptor beta chains listed below, sequenced in a study of cytomegalovirus exposure and HLA in healthy donors. Produced via immunoSEQ multiplex PCR; TCRdb's table is partial and in-frame only. This sample carries about 120,000 clones, 85% to 90% of them seen once, and the ten largest clones take about 1.1%. Sequences were obtained from PBMCs. The origin of the receptors is a woman aged 18-29 years in good health and CMV-seronegative.

The chain joins TRBV11-3 to TRBJ2-3; no definite D call. The CDR3 spans 15 residues. CDR1 is SGHNT, CDR2 YENEEA, per germline. The ends were cut back, 0 bases at V and 0 bases at J, with 7 bases in the middle. The CDR3 spells CASSLDWASTDTQYF. CDR3 sequence (DNA): TGTGCCAGCAGCTTAGATTGGGCTAGCACAGATACGCAGTATTTT. The full variable domain, rest sourced from reference TRBV11-3 and TRBJ2-3, is EAGVVQSPRYKIIEKKQPVAFWCNPISGHNTLYWYLQNLGQGPELLIRYENEEAVDDSQLPKDRFSAERLKGVDSTLKIQPAELGDSAVYLCASSLDWASTDTQYFGPGTRLTVL.

CDR3 coding DNA: TGTGCCAGCAGCGGATCCGGGGGTAGCTCTGGAAACACCATATATTTT. The encoded protein is CASSGSGGSSGNTIYF. This chain links TRBV11-2 with TRBJ1-3, with a possible D match to TRBD1 (5 bases). In germline, CDR1 is SGHAT, CDR2 FQNNGV. The CDR3 runs to 16 residues. The germline V and J ends were trimmed by 5 bases and 0 bases, with 14 bases remaining between them.

The chain employs TRBV29-1 and TRBJ2-5, with D perhaps TRBD1 (5 bases). Trimming stripped 6 bases from V and 4 bases from J, with 18 bases between. This CDR3 region has 14 residues. Germline CDR1 SQVTM, CDR2 ANQGSEA. DNA for the CDR3: TGCAGCGTCCAGGGATACCCCATACGAGAGACCCAGTACTTC. This gives the protein CSVQGYPIRETQYF.

CDR3 amino acids: CASSLPGAPTYEQYF. As DNA, the CDR3 is TGTGCCAGCAGCTTACCGGGTGCGCCTACCTACGAGCAGTACTTC. The chain is built from TRBV7-9 and TRBJ2-7; no clear D gene. The CDR3 runs to 15 residues. Trimming removed 2 bases at V and 2 bases at J, with 13 bases between. The germline CDR1 and CDR2 sequences are SEHNR and FQNEAQ (reference sequence).

This clone appeared a few times. In nucleotides, the CDR3 is TGTGCCAGCTCACCGGTCGGTATTGGCTACACCTTC. It encodes CASSPVGIGYTF. The chain links TRBV18 to TRBJ1-2; D gene uncertain. Trimming removed 3 bases from V and 7 bases from J, with 9 bases in between. The CDR3 length is 12 residues. CDR1 and CDR2 (germline): KGHSH, LQKENI.

The chain uses TRBV28 and TRBJ2-7; D is perhaps TRBD2 (6 bases). V shed 6 bases and J shed 7 bases, with 16 bases lying between them. Germline V gene data show CDR1 as MDHEN and CDR2 as SYDVKM. The CDR3 contains 13 residues. The CDR3 is CASSRSESGEQYV. The CDR3 DNA reads as TGTGCCAGCAGCCGAAGCGAAAGCGGGGAGCAGTACGTC.

The chain has TRBV4-2 and TRBJ1-2; TRBD1 might be the D (6 bases). Germline V CDR1 and CDR2: LGHNA, YNFKEQ. The CDR3 covers 15 residues. Trimming took 3 bases from V and 3 from J, leaving 14 bases between them. The CDR3 loop is CASSQEQGTDYGYTF. The CDR3, as DNA: TGTGCCAGCAGCCAGGAACAGGGAACCGACTATGGCTACACCTTC.

The chain carries TRBV5-6 and TRBJ2-7, with TRBD2 matching 7 bases. Germline lookup yields CDR1 SGHDT and CDR2 YYEEEE. The length of the CDR3 is 14 residues. V shed 5 bases, J shed 1 base, and the junction held 6 bases outside the gene matches. The CDR3 coding sequence is TGTGCCAGCAGACCAAGCGGGGAGTCCTACGAGCAGTACTTC. Translating it yields CASRPSGESYEQYF.

The CDR3 here is CASSEYSSVQETQYF. The CDR3 DNA sequence: TGTGCCAGCAGTGAATATAGCAGTGTACAAGAGACCCAGTACTTC. The rearrangement uses TRBV25-1 and TRBJ2-5, with D hard to call. The CDR3 runs 15 residues. V lost 0 bases, J lost 2 bases, and 10 bases lay in between. Germline CDR1 and CDR2: MGHDK and SYGVNS.

This sequence joins TRBV6-5 and TRBJ1-4; perhaps TRBD1 as D (5 bases). Per the germline V gene, CDR1 is MNHEY and CDR2 is SVGAGI. The CDR3 extends over 15 amino acids. V lost 2 bases to trimming and J lost 8 bases, with 15 bases between them. This CDR3 is CASSYGGEGSEKLFF. The CDR3 nucleotides are TGTGCCAGCAGTTACGGTGGGGAGGGGAGCGAAAAACTGTTTTTT.

The V call is TRBV30, the J call TRBJ2-3; 10 nucleotides align to TRBD2. Per the germline V gene, CDR1 is GTSNPN and CDR2 is SVGIG (reference sequence). V was pared by 1 base and J by 5 bases, with 3 bases of the junction left unmatched. This CDR3 is 14 amino acids long. The CDR3 DNA follows: TGTGCCTGGAGTGGGGTAGCGGGGGGAGATACGCAGTATTTT. Translation gives CAWSGVAGGDTQYF.

The chain employs TRBV5-1 and TRBJ2-7, with D perhaps matching TRBD1 (5 bases). The V end was cut by 4 bases, the J end by 5 bases, with 19 bases between. CDR3 length: 15 residues. Germline lookup yields CDR1 SGHRS and CDR2 YFSETQ. CDR3 bases: TGCGCCAGCAGCCCTCTCGGACACATCCATAACGAGCAGTACGTC. Protein: CASSPLGHIHNEQYV.

This clone was counted a few times. The V gene is TRBV7-2, the J gene TRBJ1-5; D may be TRBD1 (5 bases). In germline, CDR1 is SGHTA, CDR2 FQGNSA. Trimming removed 1 base at V and 4 bases at J, with 8 bases between. The length of the CDR3 is 14 residues. The CDR3 sequence is CASSLVGGNQPQHF. Written as DNA, the CDR3 is TGTGCCAGCAGCTTAGTGGGGGGTAATCAGCCCCAGCATTTT. Using reference TRBV7-2 and TRBJ1-5 for the parts outside the CDR3, the full variable domain is GAGVSQSPSNKVTEKGKDVELRCDPISGHTALYWYRQSLGQGLEFLIYFQGNSAPDKSGLPSDRFSAERTGGSVSTLTIQRTQQEDSAVYLCASSLVGGNQPQHFGDGTRLSIL.

This clone appeared a single time. V and J are TRBV4-2 and TRBJ2-7; D gene uncertain. The CDR3 length is 16 residues. V was clipped by 0 bases and J by 4 bases, with 16 bases between them. Germline V gene sequence: CDR1 LGHNA, CDR2 YNFKEQ. The chain's CDR3 is CASSQDAAAHIYEQYF. The CDR3 DNA reads TGTGCCAGCAGCCAAGATGCGGCAGCGCACATATACGAGCAGTACTTC.

This clone was seen once. The chain combines TRBV5-1 with TRBJ2-1, with a tentative D call TRBD1 (5 bases). Germline V lookup: CDR1 SGHRS, CDR2 YFSETQ. The CDR3 is made up of 15 amino acids. V dropped 2 bases and J dropped 0 bases, with 9 bases sitting between them. This CDR3 reads CASSFDRNSYNEQFF. The CDR3 region has the DNA TGCGCCAGCAGCTTTGACAGAAACTCCTACAATGAGCAGTTCTTC.

For this clone: One end of the junction fails to match germline, which may point to a read error. The J gene is TRBJ2-7, the V gene TRBV13; 12 bases fit TRBD2. Germline V gene data show CDR1 as PRHDT and CDR2 as FYEKMQ (reference sequence). This CDR3 comprises 13 residues. The CDR3 is CASSLGLAGGPCF. The CDR3 DNA is TGTGCCAGCAGCTTAGGGCTAGCGGGAGGGCCATGCTTC. The entire variable domain, with the rest obtained from reference TRBV13 and TRBJ2-7, is as follows: AAGVIQSPRHLIKEKRETATLKCYPIPRHDTVYWYQQGPGQDPQFLISFYEKMQSDKGSIPDRFSAQQFSDYHSELNMSSLELGDSALYFCASSLGLAGGPCFGPGTRLTVT.

The J gene is TRBJ2-2, the V gene TRBV19; the D gene is possibly TRBD1 (5 bases). Germline values: CDR1 LNHDA, CDR2 SQIVND (reference sequence). Trimming took off 3 bases at V and 5 bases at J, with 13 bases between the two ends. The CDR3 has 15 amino acids. The CDR3 reads CASSIRQKTTGELFF. The CDR3 bases are TGTGCCAGTAGTATTCGACAGAAGACTACCGGGGAGCTGTTTTTT. Full variable domain (outside the CDR3, taken from reference TRBV19 and TRBJ2-2): DGGITQSPKYLFRKEGQNVTLSCEQNLNHDAMYWYRQDPGQGLRLIYYSQIVNDFQKGDIAEGYSVSREKKESFPLTVTSAQKNPTAFYLCASSIRQKTTGELFFGEGSRLTVL.

In regard to this clone: At one end the junction does not follow the germline gene, possibly because of a read error. J is TRBJ1-2 and V is TRBV20-1, with unresolved D. The CDR3 extends over 8 amino acids. Germline CDR1 reads DFQATT; CDR2 reads SNEGSKA (reference sequence). The CDR3, as DNA: TGCAGTGCTAGAGACGGGGTCTTC. Protein sequence: CSARDGVF.

This clone was picked up one time. The chain links TRBV7-9 to TRBJ2-7; 7 bases align to TRBD1. V shed 4 bases and J 3 bases; nucleotides not matched to a gene: 12. Germline CDR1 is SEHNR and CDR2 is FQNEAQ (reference sequence). This CDR3 spans 16 amino acids. In nucleotides, the CDR3 is TGTGCCAGCAGCTCCGGACAGGATTCTCCATTCTACGAGCAGTACTTC. Amino acids: CASSSGQDSPFYEQYF.

This chain joins TRBV15 and TRBJ1-5; no definite D call. This CDR3 spans 13 amino acids. The germline gives CDR1 LNHNV, CDR2 YYDKDF (reference sequence). The V and J ends lost 1 base and 6 bases respectively, with 7 bases between them. The CDR3 region has the DNA TGTGCCACCAGCAGAGCGGGTTCTCAGCCCCAGCATTTT. This gives the protein CATSRAGSQPQHF.

The chain uses TRBV4-2 and TRBJ1-2, with D unclear. Between the trimmed V and J ends, which lost 0 bases and 3 bases, there was a span of 2 bases. The V gene's germline CDR1 is LGHNA and CDR2 YNFKEQ. This CDR3 region has 12 residues. The CDR3 DNA sequence: TGTGCCAGCAGCCAAGACGACTATGGCTACACCTTC. This codes for CASSQDDYGYTF.

This clone came up a few times. The DNA for the CDR3 is TGTGCCAGCAGCTTAAGACAGGGAGGAGGAAACACCATATATTTT. This translates into CASSLRQGGGNTIYF. The V call is TRBV7-9, the J call TRBJ1-3; 7 nucleotides align to TRBD1. Unmatched junction bases numbered 5, after V lost 2 bases and J lost 4 bases. The CDR3 is made up of 15 amino acids. In germline, CDR1 is SEHNR, CDR2 FQNEAQ (reference sequence).

This chain joins TRBV7-9 and TRBJ2-1, with D tentatively TRBD1 (5 bases). The germline gives CDR1 SEHNR, CDR2 FQNEAQ (reference sequence). The CDR3 consists of 16 residues. Trimming removed 2 bases from V and 6 bases from J, with 17 bases in between. The CDR3 bases are TGTGCCAGCAGCTTATCATCCGACAGTCATAGCAATGAGCAGTTCTTC. It codes for CASSLSSDSHSNEQFF.

This rearrangement joins TRBV4-2 to TRBJ2-4; D is unresolved. CDR1 and CDR2 (germline): LGHNA, YNFKEQ. The CDR3 length is 16 residues. V dropped 1 base and J dropped 4 bases, with 14 bases sitting between them. Here the CDR3 DNA reads TGTGCCAGCAGCCAAGCCCCCGGCGAGGAAAAAAACATTCAGTACTTC. Its translation: CASSQAPGEEKNIQYF.

The rearrangement joins TRBV19 to TRBJ1-5, with D possibly TRBD1 on 5 matching bases. Germline assignment: CDR1 LNHDA and CDR2 SQIVND (reference sequence). The CDR3 length is 19 residues. V dropped 1 base and J dropped 4 bases, with 23 bases sitting between them. The CDR3 reads CASSIGWILGVSSNQPQHF. CDR3 DNA sequence: TGTGCCAGTAGTATAGGGTGGATCTTAGGGGTTTCCTCGAATCAGCCCCAGCATTTT.

This clone was picked up one time. The chain links TRBV11-2 to TRBJ2-3, with 9 bases identical to TRBD2. With V trimmed by 2 bases and J by 5 bases, 8 bases remained unmatched. This CDR3 is 16 amino acids long. Per germline, CDR1 SGHAT and CDR2 FQNNGV. The CDR3 protein is CASSLNSGRLGDTQYF. CDR3 sequence (DNA): TGTGCCAGCAGCTTAAATAGCGGGAGACTGGGAGATACGCAGTATTTT. Full variable domain (remainder filled in from reference TRBV11-2 and TRBJ2-3): EAGVAQSPRYKIIEKRQSVAFWCNPISGHATLYWYQQILGQGPKLLIQFQNNGVVDDSQLPKDRFSAERLKGVDSTLKIQPAKLEDSAVYLCASSLNSGRLGDTQYFGPGTRLTVL.

V and J are TRBV27 and TRBJ2-3; 8 nucleotides align to TRBD1. V trimming: 3 bases; J trimming: 6 bases; junction bases outside the gene matches: 5. The V gene's germline CDR1 is MNHEY and CDR2 SMNVEV (reference sequence). The CDR3 has 14 residues. This CDR3 reads CASSLTGVTDTQYF. The DNA of the CDR3 is TGTGCCAGCAGTTTGACAGGGGTCACTGATACGCAGTATTTT.

This chain links TRBV29-1 with TRBJ1-2; 8 nucleotides agree with TRBD1. CDR1 and CDR2 from the germline V gene are SQVTM and ANQGSEA. The CDR3 has 11 amino acids. Germline trimming cut 7 bases from V and 6 bases from J; bases unmatched to any gene: 4. CDR3 sequence: CSGTGTHGYTF. The CDR3 bases are TGCAGCGGGACAGGGACCCATGGCTACACCTTC.

This clone was seen a single time. The CDR3 bases are TGTGCCAGCAGCCTAGACAGGTACGAGCAGCCCCAGCATTTT. The encoded protein is CASSLDRYEQPQHF. V gene TRBV6-5 combines with J gene TRBJ1-5, with D maybe TRBD1 (6 bases). CDR3 length equals 14 residues. The germline V and J ends were trimmed by 6 bases and 7 bases, with 16 bases remaining between them. Germline CDR1 reads MNHEY; CDR2 reads SVGAGI.

Regarding this clone: Other nucleotide sequences from this sample produce the same CDR3. The chain employs TRBV29-1 and TRBJ1-2; TRBD1 agrees at 10 bases. The length of the CDR3 is 13 residues. Per the germline V gene, CDR1 is SQVTM and CDR2 is ANQGSEA. V shed 6 bases and J 4 bases; nucleotides not matched to a gene: 5. The CDR3 loop reads CSVVTGGGYGYTF. CDR3 DNA: TGCAGCGTCGTGACAGGGGGCGGCTATGGCTACACCTTC.

This clone was detected only a few times. V usage is TRBV27 and J usage is TRBJ1-1; D gene unclear. Per the germline V gene, CDR1 is MNHEY and CDR2 is SMNVEV (reference sequence). V lost 3 bases and J lost 8, with 13 bases in between. The CDR3 consists of 13 residues. CDR3 sequence (DNA): TGTGCCAGCAGTTTCTCGAAACAGAGCGAAGCTTTCTTT. It is translated as CASSFSKQSEAFF.